Following are 2 T cell receptor beta chains from one sample sequenced in a study of cytomegalovirus exposure and HLA in healthy donors. Vbeta (60) and Jbeta (13) primers were used in the PCR. Here immunoSEQ multiplex PCR was the method, and the copy in TCRdb shows in-frame clones only, minus some. The sample has 65,000 or so clones, approximately 80% seen once; the top ten hold 3%. The specimen was PBMCs. The receptors shown here come from a girl between 10 and 17 years old in good health and CMV-seropositive.

V gene TRBV7-2 combines with J gene TRBJ2-3, with TRBD1 matching over 7 bases. Germline V gene sequence: CDR1 SGHTA, CDR2 FQGNSA. This CDR3 comprises 17 residues. After removal of 2 bases from V and 2 bases from J, the junction contained 10 bases not matched to a gene. The CDR3 sequence is CASSLRRPGQNTDTQYF. The CDR3 DNA reads as TGTGCCAGCAGCTTAAGAAGACCGGGACAGAACACAGATACGCAGTATTTT.

V and J are TRBV13 and TRBJ1-2, with 9 bases identical to TRBD1. The CDR3 has 14 residues. Germline CDR1 is PRHDT and CDR2 is FYEKMQ (reference sequence). V trimming: 6 bases; J trimming: 2 bases; junction bases outside the gene matches: 4. CDR3 coding DNA: TGTGCCAGCAGTTGGGGACAGGGCAACTATGGCTACACCTTC. Amino acid sequence: CASSWGQGNYGYTF.